Sequencing of this T cell receptor (beta chain) was carried out in a study of technical replicates of blood from a handful of donors. This clone has just one count. Some clones are missing from TCRdb's copy, which holds only in-frame ones; the method was immunoSEQ multiplex PCR. The table shows some 70,000 clones, with 80% to 95% occurring only once. The specimen sequenced was PBMCs. The receptor was derived from a human donor in good health. Some clones in this sample may be carry-over from other donors' samples.

CDR3 amino acids: CASSSIRTSGVTYEQYF. The DNA for the CDR3 is TGTGCCAGCAGTTCGATCCGGACTAGCGGGGTGACCTACGAGCAGTACTTC. This rearrangement joins TRBV27 to TRBJ2-7, with 12 nucleotides matching TRBD2. The length of the CDR3 is 17 residues. With V trimmed by 4 bases and J by 2 bases, 9 bases remained unmatched. Germline lookup yields CDR1 MNHEY and CDR2 SMNVEV (reference sequence).